This is a list of T cell receptor beta chains from one sample in a study of T cells in Graves' hyperthyroidism and ophthalmopathy. TCRdb redid the calling of the multiplex PCR reads with MiXCR, one entry per CDR3 protein. This table holds about 540,000 distinct CDR3 sequences, roughly 50% found once. The sample consisted of peripheral blood or thyroid tissue (not recorded which). The receptor source for this set is a woman between 18 and 30 years old with Graves' hyperthyroidism. Each CDR3 is given with its conserved first and last residue. The D gene is left open where the match is weak. Size values are once, few and many counts, or a class for expanded clones, and some rows have none.

v_call,j_call,d_call,clone_size,cdr3_nt,cdr3_aa
TRBV12-3/TRBV12-4,TRBJ1-4,.,.,TGTGCCAGCAGTTTTACAGGGATGCCTAATGAAAAACTGTTTTTT,CASSFTGMPNEKLFF
TRBV2,TRBJ1-4,.,.,TGTGCCAGCAGTGAAGGCTTACGCTCTGGAAAACTGTTTTTT,CASSEGLRSGKLFF
TRBV19,TRBJ1-1,.,.,TGTGCCTCCTTTAAGAGCGGTGACACTGAAGCTTTCTTT,CASFKSGDTEAFF
TRBV7-9,TRBJ2-7,TRBD2,.,TGTGCCAGCAGTTACGGATCCGGGACTAGCCGATACGAGCAGTACTTC,CASSYGSGTSRYEQYF
TRBV6-5,TRBJ2-7,TRBD2,once,TGTGCCAGCAGTTACTTGGCCTACCTAGCGGAGAGCTCCTACGAGCAGTACTTC,CASSYLAYLAESSYEQYF
TRBV2,TRBJ1-5,.,many,TGTGCCAGCAGGGTAGGCAATCAGCCCCAGCATTTT,CASRVGNQPQHF
TRBV15,TRBJ1-2,.,.,TGTGCCACCAGAAGGGGGGGGCCGCGGGGAGGCTACACCTTC,CATRRGGPRGGYTF
TRBV20-1,TRBJ2-7,TRBD2,few,TGCAGTGCTAGAGATCGAACTAGCGCTCTCTACGAGCAGTACTTC,CSARDRTSALYEQYF
TRBV25-1,TRBJ1-1,.,.,TGCGCCAGCAGCCACGTAGGAAACACTGAAGCTTTCTTT,CASSHVGNTEAFF
TRBV24-1,TRBJ1-5,TRBD1,.,TGTGCCACCAGTGGGACAGGGAGCGGTCAGCCCCAGCATTTT,CATSGTGSGQPQHF
TRBV9,TRBJ2-2,.,.,TGTGCCAGCAGCGAGGGGCGGGGGGAGCTGTTTTTT,CASSEGRGELFF
TRBV7-9,TRBJ1-4,.,many,TGTGCCAGCAGCTCCGACCGCACTGAAAAACTGTTTTTT,CASSSDRTEKLFF
TRBV7-9,TRBJ2-7,TRBD1,.,TGTGCCAGCAGCTTTGACAGGGGCCGCGAGCAGTACTTC,CASSFDRGREQYF
TRBV20-1,TRBJ1-5,.,.,TGCAGTGCTAGAGATGGGTCCGGGACGGTGGAGTATCAGCCCCAGCATTTT,CSARDGSGTVEYQPQHF
TRBV19,TRBJ2-7,.,.,TGTGCCAGTAGTATAGGAGGGCAGGCTACTCTCGAGCAGTACTTC,CASSIGGQATLEQYF
TRBV7-2,TRBJ2-5,TRBD2,once,TGTGTCAGCAGCTTAGCAGCGGGAGGGGAGACCCAGTACTTC,CVSSLAAGGETQYF
TRBV5-4,TRBJ2-5,TRBD1,.,TGTGCCAGCAGCTTGGGACAGGGGAAAGAGACCCAGTACTTC,CASSLGQGKETQYF
TRBV7-9,TRBJ2-5,TRBD1,few,TGTGCCAGCAGCGGAAACAGGGGGCGAGAGACCCAGTACTTC,CASSGNRGRETQYF
TRBV25-1,TRBJ2-1,TRBD1,.,TGTACCAGCAGCGTGGGACAGGGGAGGAATGAGCAGTTCTTC,CTSSVGQGRNEQFF